This T cell receptor beta chain emerged from a study of CD8+CD57+ T cells in acquired aplastic anemia. Study context: Recorded DNA amounts for sorted CD4+ and CD8+ cells had an average of roughly 3.4 ug. Healthy donors had, on average, roughly 9.9 million reads for their CD4+ cells.

Profiling that covered TCR beta VDJ and CDR3 relied on genomic DNA as its template. TCRdb reprocessed the reads via MiXCR and lists one record per CDR3 protein. The sample holds around 180,000 distinct CDR3 sequences; 60% to 70% are singletons and the top ten take roughly 44%. Note on this clonotype: Its antigen is unknown.

From germline, CDR1 is DFQATT and CDR2 SNEGSKA (reference sequence). The CDR3 consists of 15 residues. V lost 3 bases to trimming and J lost 1 base; unmatched junction nucleotides: 5. Notes on the study in general: Comparison of patients with controls identified almost 30 shared CD8+ CDR3 sequences. CD8+ Simpson's diversity did not differ significantly between patients and controls.

Sequencing was carried out using sorted CD4+, CD8+, or CD8+CD57+ T cells (not recorded which) from PBMCs. This receptor was obtained from a human donor in good health. V and J are TRBV20-1 and TRBJ2-1; TRBD1 matches at 8 bases. This CDR3 reads CSASPGTGSYNEQFF. The DNA of the CDR3 is TGCAGTGCTAGTCCCGGGACAGGTTCCTACAATGAGCAGTTCTTC.